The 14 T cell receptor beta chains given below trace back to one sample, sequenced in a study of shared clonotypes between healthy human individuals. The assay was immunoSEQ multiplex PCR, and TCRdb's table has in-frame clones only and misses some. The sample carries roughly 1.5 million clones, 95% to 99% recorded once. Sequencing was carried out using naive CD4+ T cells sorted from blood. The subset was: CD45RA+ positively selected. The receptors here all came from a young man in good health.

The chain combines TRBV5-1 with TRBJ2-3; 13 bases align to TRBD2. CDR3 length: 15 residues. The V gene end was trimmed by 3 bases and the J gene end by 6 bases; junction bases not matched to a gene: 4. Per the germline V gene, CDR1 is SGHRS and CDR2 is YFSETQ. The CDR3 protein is CASSWTSGSADTQYF. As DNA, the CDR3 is TGCGCCAGCAGCTGGACTAGCGGGAGTGCGGATACGCAGTATTTT. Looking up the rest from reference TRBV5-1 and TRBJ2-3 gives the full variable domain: KAGVTQTPRYLIKTRGQQVTLSCSPISGHRSVSWYQQTPGQGLQFLFEYFSETQRNKGNFPGRFSGRQFSNSRSEMNVSTLELGDSALYLCASSWTSGSADTQYFGPGTRLTVL.

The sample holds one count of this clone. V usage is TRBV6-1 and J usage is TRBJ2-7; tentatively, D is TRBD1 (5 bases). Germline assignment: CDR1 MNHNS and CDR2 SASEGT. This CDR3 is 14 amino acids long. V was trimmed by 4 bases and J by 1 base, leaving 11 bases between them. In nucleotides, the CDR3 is TGTGCCAGCAGTGTATTCAGGGTTTCCTACGAGCAGTACTTC. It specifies CASSVFRVSYEQYF.

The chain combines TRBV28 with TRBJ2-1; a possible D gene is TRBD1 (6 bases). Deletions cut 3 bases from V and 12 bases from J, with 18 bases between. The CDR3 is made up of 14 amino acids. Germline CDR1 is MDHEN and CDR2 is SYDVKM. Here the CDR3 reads CASSFDWGPQGQFF. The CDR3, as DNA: TGTGCCAGCAGTTTCGATTGGGGGCCCCAAGGGCAGTTCTTC.

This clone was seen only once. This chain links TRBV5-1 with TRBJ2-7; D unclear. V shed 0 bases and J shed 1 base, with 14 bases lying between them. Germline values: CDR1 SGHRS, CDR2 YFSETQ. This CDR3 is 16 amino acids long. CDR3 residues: CASSLVGRIESYEQYF. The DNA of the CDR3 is TGCGCCAGCAGCTTGGTTGGCAGGATCGAGTCCTACGAGCAGTACTTC.

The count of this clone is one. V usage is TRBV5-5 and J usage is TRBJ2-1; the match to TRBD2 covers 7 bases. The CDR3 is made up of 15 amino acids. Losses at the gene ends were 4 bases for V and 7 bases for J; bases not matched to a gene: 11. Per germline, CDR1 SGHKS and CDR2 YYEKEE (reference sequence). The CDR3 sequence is CASSRGGRGENEQFF. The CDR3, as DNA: TGTGCCAGCAGCCGCGGCGGGAGAGGAGAAAATGAGCAGTTCTTC.

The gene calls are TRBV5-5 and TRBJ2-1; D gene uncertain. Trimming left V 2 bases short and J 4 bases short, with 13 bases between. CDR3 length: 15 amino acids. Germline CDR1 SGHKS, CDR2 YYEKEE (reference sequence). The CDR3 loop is CASSLTNGPYNEQFF. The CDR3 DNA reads TGTGCCAGCAGCTTAACAAATGGGCCGTACAATGAGCAGTTCTTC.

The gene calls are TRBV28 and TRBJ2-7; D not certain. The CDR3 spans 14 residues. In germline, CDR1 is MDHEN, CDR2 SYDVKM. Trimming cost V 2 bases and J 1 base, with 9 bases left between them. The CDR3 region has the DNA TGTGCCAGCAGTTTAAACGTCAGATCCTACGAGCAGTACTTC. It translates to CASSLNVRSYEQYF. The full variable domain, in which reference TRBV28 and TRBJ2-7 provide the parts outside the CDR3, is DVKVTQSSRYLVKRTGEKVFLECVQDMDHENMFWYRQDPGLGLRLIYFSYDVKMKEKGDIPEGYSVSREKKERFSLILESASTNQTSMYLCASSLNVRSYEQYFGPGTRLTVT.

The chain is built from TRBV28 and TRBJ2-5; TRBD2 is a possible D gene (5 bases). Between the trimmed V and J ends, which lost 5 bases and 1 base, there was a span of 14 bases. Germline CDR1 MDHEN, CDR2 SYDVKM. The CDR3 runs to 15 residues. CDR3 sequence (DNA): TGTGCCAGCAGTAGAGATACTAGAGCCCAAGAGACCCAGTACTTC. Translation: CASSRDTRAQETQYF.

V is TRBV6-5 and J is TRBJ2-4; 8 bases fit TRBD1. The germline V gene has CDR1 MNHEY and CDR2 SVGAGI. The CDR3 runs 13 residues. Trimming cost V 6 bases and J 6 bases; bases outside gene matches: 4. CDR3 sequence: CASSTDRGNIQYF. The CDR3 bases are TGTGCCAGCAGCACCGACAGGGGAAACATTCAGTACTTC.

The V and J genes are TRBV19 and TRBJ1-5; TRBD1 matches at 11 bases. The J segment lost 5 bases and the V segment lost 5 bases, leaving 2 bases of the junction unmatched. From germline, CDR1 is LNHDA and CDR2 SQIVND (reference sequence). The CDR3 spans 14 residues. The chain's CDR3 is CASSRDRGYQPQHF. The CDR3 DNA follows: TGTGCCAGTAGTCGGGACAGGGGGTATCAGCCCCAGCATTTT.

The CDR3 bases are TGTGCCAGTAGTAGTGGACTTCAGCCCCAGCATTTT. This translates into CASSSGLQPQHF. V is TRBV19 and J is TRBJ1-5; D gene ambiguous. The CDR3 has 12 amino acids. Germline CDR1 and CDR2: LNHDA and SQIVND (reference sequence). The germline V and J ends were trimmed by 4 bases and 6 bases, with 7 bases remaining between them. The full variable domain, completed using reference TRBV19 and TRBJ1-5, is DGGITQSPKYLFRKEGQNVTLSCEQNLNHDAMYWYRQDPGQGLRLIYYSQIVNDFQKGDIAEGYSVSREKKESFPLTVTSAQKNPTAFYLCASSSGLQPQHFGDGTRLSIL.

For the CDR3, the DNA is TGTGCCAGCAGTAGATACAGGGGTGGCCAGCCCCAGCATTTT. As protein: CASSRYRGGQPQHF. This chain uses TRBV2 with TRBJ1-5; TRBD1 matches 7 bases. Germline V CDR1 and CDR2: SNHLY, FYNNEI. The V segment lost 5 bases and the J segment 7 bases; nucleotides outside the gene matches: 8. The length of the CDR3 is 14 residues.

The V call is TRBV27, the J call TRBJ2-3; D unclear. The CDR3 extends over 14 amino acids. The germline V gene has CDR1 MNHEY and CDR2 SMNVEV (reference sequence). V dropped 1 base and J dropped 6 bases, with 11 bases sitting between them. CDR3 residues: CASSLFGPRDTQYF. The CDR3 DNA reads TGTGCCAGCAGTTTATTTGGGCCCCGGGATACGCAGTATTTT.

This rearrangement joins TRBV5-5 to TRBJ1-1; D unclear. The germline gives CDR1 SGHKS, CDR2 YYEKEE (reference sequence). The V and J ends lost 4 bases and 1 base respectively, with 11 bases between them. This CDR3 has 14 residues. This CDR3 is CASSKNPGNTEAFF. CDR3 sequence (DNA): TGTGCCAGCAGCAAAAACCCAGGGAACACTGAAGCTTTCTTT. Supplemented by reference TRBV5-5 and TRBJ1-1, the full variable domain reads DAGVTQSPTHLIKTRGQQVTLRCSPISGHKSVSWYQQVLGQGPQFIFQYYEKEERGRGNFPDRFSARQFPNYSSELNVNALLLGDSALYLCASSKNPGNTEAFFGQGTRLTVV.